This passage covers 14 T cell receptor beta chains from one sample sequenced in a study of regulatory T cells in long-lasting Graves disease. According to the study, TCR beta libraries were built with iRepertoire HTBI primers and CDR3-region Arm-PCR. One entry per CDR3 protein results from TCRdb running MiXCR on the multiplex PCR reads. The sample records a few hundred thousand distinct CDR3 sequences, around 23% being singletons. This sample's time point: persistent/refractory GD, antithyroid drugs over 5 years with positive TRAb. The authors made the TCR library using RNA they extracted from PBMCs. The sequenced sample was peripheral blood mononuclear cells (PBMCs), obtained when the disease was refractory, from a patient treated with antithyroid drugs. The receptors were sampled from a woman aged 35 to 49 with Graves disease.

The CDR3 loop is CASSNQATYEQYF. The CDR3 DNA sequence: TGTGCCAGTAGTAACCAGGCAACCTACGAGCAGTACTTC. The chain is built from TRBV19 and TRBJ2-7; D unresolved. The CDR3 is 13 amino acids. V was cut by 4 bases and J by 2 bases, with 9 bases left in between. Germline CDR1 LNHDA, CDR2 SQIVND (reference sequence).

The chain joins TRBV19 to TRBJ2-7; 7 bases align to TRBD2. This CDR3 spans 18 amino acids. Germline-derived CDR1 and CDR2 are LNHDA and SQIVND (reference sequence). With V trimmed by 4 bases and J by 1 base, 16 bases remained unmatched. As DNA, the CDR3 is TGTGCCAGTAGTACCCGTGGGGGGGGAACGCTTTGGTCCTACGAGCAGTACTTC. It specifies CASSTRGGGTLWSYEQYF.

This clonotype has ten or more counts. V and J are TRBV10-3 and TRBJ2-7, with TRBD1 matching 10 bases. Germline assignment: CDR1 ENHRY and CDR2 SYGVKD. The CDR3 runs 12 residues. V shed 9 bases, J shed 4 bases, and the junction held 3 bases outside the gene matches. CDR3 protein: CAMGTGEYEQYF. In DNA form, the CDR3 reads TGTGCCATGGGGACAGGGGAGTACGAGCAGTACTTC.

This clonotype was seen ten or more times. V usage is TRBV28 and J usage is TRBJ2-7; D not certain. The ends were cut back, 8 bases at V and 3 bases at J, with 14 bases in the middle. The CDR3 loop spans 13 amino acids. Germline values: CDR1 MDHEN, CDR2 SYDVKM. The CDR3 nucleotides read TGTGCCAGCTTACCAATAGGCCACTACGAGCAGTACTTC. Protein: CASLPIGHYEQYF.

This clonotype came up many times. The V and J genes are TRBV5-1 and TRBJ1-1; TRBD1 is a possible D gene (5 bases). The CDR3 totals 13 residues. Germline V lookup: CDR1 SGHRS, CDR2 YFSETQ. V was trimmed by 0 bases and J by 6 bases, leaving 9 bases between them. CDR3 coding DNA: TGCGCCAGCAGCTTGGGTCCCAGGGCTGAAGCTTTCTTT. Encoded protein: CASSLGPRAEAFF.

In its sample, this clonotype was seen a few times. The J gene is TRBJ2-1, the V gene TRBV2, with D perhaps being TRBD1 or TRBD2 (5 bases each). Deletions cut 7 bases from V and 5 bases from J, with 15 bases between. There are 14 residues in the CDR3. The germline CDR1 and CDR2 sequences are SNHLY and FYNNEI. CDR3 nucleotides: TGTGCCAGCACTCCGGGACCCACAAACAATGAGCAGTTCTTC. This sequence encodes CASTPGPTNNEQFF.

This clonotype was detected only a few times. The V call is TRBV11-2, the J call TRBJ2-4, with D possibly TRBD1 on 5 matching bases. From germline, CDR1 is SGHAT and CDR2 FQNNGV. This CDR3 is built from 15 residues. Trimming removed 5 bases at V and 7 bases at J, with 18 bases between. CDR3 loop: CASSAYPGMPNIQYF. In nucleotides, the CDR3 is TGTGCCAGCAGCGCTTATCCAGGGATGCCTAACATTCAGTACTTC.

The V call is TRBV30, the J call TRBJ2-5; possibly TRBD2 for D (7 bases). CDR3 length: 12 amino acids. CDR1 and CDR2 (germline): GTSNPN, SVGIG (reference sequence). Trimming stripped 1 base from V and 5 bases from J, with 8 bases between. The CDR3 loop is CAWSEGGETQYF. The DNA for the CDR3 is TGTGCCTGGAGTGAGGGGGGGGAGACCCAGTACTTC.

In regard to this clonotype: A read error is possible here, since a much larger clone lies one base away. The V and J genes are TRBV28 and TRBJ2-1; 7 bases fit TRBD1. The CDR3 is 13 residues long. With 4 bases clipped from V and 10 bases from J, the junction kept 7 bases outside the gene matches. Germline values: CDR1 MDHEN, CDR2 SYDVKM. The CDR3 DNA sequence: TGTGCCAGCAGTTGGGGGACAGCCTACGAGCAGTTCTTC. Translated: CASSWGTAYEQFF.

This clonotype occurred a few times. It may be a read error: a sequence one base away is much more abundant. The chain recombines TRBV11-2 with TRBJ2-4, with TRBD2 as a possible D gene (6 bases). The J call may be in error: the DNA end matches TRBJ2-5 better. CDR1 is SGHAT and CDR2 is FQNNGV in the germline V gene. The CDR3 covers 16 residues. The chain's CDR3 is CASSTYRDSQWETQYF. DNA of the CDR3: TGTGCCAGCAGTACCTACCGGGACTCCCAGTGGGAGACCCAGTACTTC.

This clonotype was counted many times. CDR3 region: CASSHDRVSLHTEAFF. The DNA of the CDR3 is TGTGCCAGCAGCCATGACAGGGTTAGTCTCCACACTGAAGCTTTCTTT. The chain links TRBV28 to TRBJ1-1, with 7 positions matching TRBD1. Germline loops: CDR1 MDHEN, CDR2 SYDVKM. The CDR3 loop spans 16 amino acids. The ends lost 6 bases at V and 3 bases at J; junction bases unmatched: 13. Looking up the rest from reference TRBV28 and TRBJ1-1 gives the full variable domain: DVKVTQSSRYLVKRTGEKVFLECVQDMDHENMFWYRQDPGLGLRLIYFSYDVKMKEKGDIPEGYSVSREKKERFSLILESASTNQTSMYLCASSHDRVSLHTEAFFGQGTRLTVV.

The gene calls are TRBV2 and TRBJ2-1; 13 nucleotides align to TRBD2. This CDR3 region has 17 residues. V shed 0 bases and J 4 bases; nucleotides not matched to a gene: 3. Germline CDR1 SNHLY, CDR2 FYNNEI. The CDR3, as DNA: TGTGCCAGCAGTGAAGCGCGGACTAGCGGGAGTTACAATGAGCAGTTCTTC. Translation: CASSEARTSGSYNEQFF.

This clonotype was observed at least ten times. The chain recombines TRBV28 with TRBJ1-1; unclear D gene. CDR3 length: 13 amino acids. CDR1 and CDR2 from the germline V gene are MDHEN and SYDVKM. Trimming cost V 3 bases and J 2 bases, with 7 bases left between them. The CDR3 region has the DNA TGTGCCAGCAGTTTCTGGAGAAACACTGAAGCTTTCTTT. Translation gives CASSFWRNTEAFF.

In regard to this clonotype: Given a much more abundant clone one base away, this may be a read error. It is likely a read error, because the conserved phenylalanine at the end of the CDR3 is missing. The chain links TRBV7-8 to TRBJ2-3; 8 nucleotides match TRBD2. Germline lookup yields CDR1 SGHVS and CDR2 FQNEAQ. The CDR3 loop spans 15 amino acids. V shed 5 bases and J 0 bases; nucleotides not matched to a gene: 4. CDR3 DNA sequence: TGTGCCAGCAGCCTGAGCGGGAGTAGCACAGATACGCAGTATCTT. Encoded protein: CASSLSGSSTDTQYL.